The sequence of this TCR beta chain was determined in a study of T cell responses to AZD1222 COVID-19 vaccine. Study-level background: Pooled in the analysis were second doses at about 4 or about 12 weeks.

The CDR3 has 13 amino acids. Per germline, CDR1 SGHDT and CDR2 YYEEEE. The ends lost 3 bases at V and 5 bases at J; junction bases unmatched: 3. To note about this clone: Antigen unknown.

Study-level findings and limits: Repertoires in all cases were sampled only once the peak T cell response had passed. It should be noted that donors were predominantly white British and more often female, and clonal diversity was possibly underestimated. Spike regions recognized by vaccine-associated CD4 TCRs spanned the protein, led by 160-218 and 743-854.

Only in-frame clones appear in the TCRdb table, and some are missing; sequencing was by immunoSEQ multiplex PCR. Of some 160,000 clones in the sample, about nine tenths were seen once. This specimen was peripheral blood, taken on day 0 of AZD1222 vaccination. This receptor was identified in an adult in good health. V and J are TRBV5-6 and TRBJ1-1; TRBD1 matches at 8 bases. The CDR3 sequence: CASSSTGVTEAFF. The CDR3 region has the DNA TGTGCCAGCAGCTCGACAGGGGTGACTGAAGCTTTCTTT.